What follows is one T cell receptor (beta chain) and its context. Its antigen is currently unknown. The data were produced by immunoSEQ multiplex PCR, yet TCRdb's version contains in-frame clones alone and is incomplete. This table has 30,000 to 35,000 clones, about nine tenths appearing once. This CDR3 contains 15 residues. Trimming cost V 8 bases and J 1 base; bases outside gene matches: 4. Germline V gene lookup returns CDR1 MNHNS and CDR2 SASEGT. The sample originates from a study of T cells in localized non-small cell lung cancer. Findings and limits, study-wide: Appearing in adjacent lung were a median about 57 of the top 100 tumor clones. Uninvolved adjacent lung, not tumor, had the highest T cell clonality.

The clonotype originates from a woman between 40 and 69 years old with stage I lung adenocarcinoma. The V call is TRBV6-1, the J call TRBJ2-6; TRBD2 matches at 8 bases. The source material was peripheral blood, sampled before any cancer treatment. The CDR3 bases are TGTGCCAGCGGCGGGGGGCTATCTGGGGCCAACGTCCTGACTTTC. Amino acid sequence: CASGGGLSGANVLTF.